This TCR beta chain was retrieved from a study of metastatic and nonmetastatic thyroid tumors. For the study at large: Repertoires of blood and of tissue (tumor or nodule) from malignant and benign thyroid patients were compared. Study-wide findings and caveats: For both blood and tumor, malignant thyroid tumors reportedly showed significantly higher TCR beta diversity than benign nodules did.

CDR1 and CDR2 from the germline V gene are SQVTM and ANQGSEA. The ends were cut back, 5 bases at V and 2 bases at J, with 10 bases in the middle. This CDR3 has 13 amino acids. Treatment of any kind had been given to no patient before thyroid surgery. This clone was seen many times. Its target is not known. Original processing methods: To classify distant metastasis in papillary thyroid cancer, a model was built from CDR3 differences across clinicopathological groups. TCRdb reprocessed the PCR reads using MiXCR. The V and J calls were determined by TCRdb, not by the authors. The table includes some 33,000 clones, approximately 7% detected once.

The J gene is TRBJ2-1, the V gene TRBV29-1, with D perhaps matching TRBD1 (5 bases). Sequenced sample: blood. This receptor was obtained from a female donor with papillary thyroid cancer or a benign thyroid nodule (not recorded which). Some clones in this sample may be carry-over from other donors' samples. For the CDR3, the DNA is TGCAGCGTTAACCGACAGCCCTACAATGAGCAGTTCTTC. The encoded protein is CSVNRQPYNEQFF.